The T cell receptor (beta chain) under discussion was sequenced for a study of read filtering for tumor transcriptome and immune sequencing. Study in general: Roughly 8 patients were R-ISS I, roughly 15 were R-ISS II, six or seven were R-ISS III. Transcriptome libraries were built from DNase-treated RNA. Whole-study results and caveats: In IR-seq, single-read clonotypes were about 80% of clonotypes but around 3.2% of reads. Without single-read clonotypes, shared clonotype proportions correlated more between IR-seq and RNA-seq.

Molecular barcoded adaptors covering alpha/delta and beta/gamma chains were used on approximately 400 ng RNA. TCRdb re-analysed the reads in MiXCR, keeping a single row per CDR3 protein. The sample lists tens of thousands of distinct CDR3 sequences, roughly an eighth occurring once. This CDR3 comprises 15 residues. Germline CDR1 reads MNHEY; CDR2 reads SVGAGI. Trimming cost V 4 bases and J 4 bases, with 14 bases left between them. This clonotype was observed at least ten times. Its matching antigen is unknown. Sequenced sample: a population of CD138-negative cells sorted from bone marrow. This clonotype was obtained from a donor over 35 with multiple myeloma. This chain links TRBV6-5 with TRBJ1-5; D not resolved. DNA of the CDR3: TGTGCCAGCAGTTCCCTCGACTCTTCTAATCAGCCCCAGCATTTT. It translates to CASSSLDSSNQPQHF.